This TCR beta chain was sequenced in a study of shared clonotypes between healthy human individuals. Findings and limits, study-wide: The study found lower generation probabilities in non-shared clonotypes than in those shared by all four donors.

The CDR3 is 14 amino acids. The trim removed 6 bases at V and 8 bases at J, leaving 12 bases unmatched. Germline CDR1 is KGHSH and CDR2 is LQKENI. In the case of this clone: Its antigen is as yet unknown.

Each subset's genomic DNA was shared equally among a number of immunoSEQ plates. Per the original data handling: ImmunoSEQ supplied junction-only sequences lacking quality scores, so filtering was different. Here immunoSEQ multiplex PCR was the method, and the copy in TCRdb shows in-frame clones only, minus some. V and J calls and clone size come straight from that table; D and trimming were deduced from the DNA. The sample holds millions of clones; approximately 90% are singletons and the top ten take 0.13% to 0.15%. Naive CD45RA+ and memory CD45RA-negative subsets were split from CD4+ cells. J is TRBJ1-2 and V is TRBV18, with 7 bases matching TRBD1. The TCR comes from a man aged 18 to 30 in good health. Sequenced sample: naive CD4+ T cells sorted from blood. Subset defined: CD45RA+ positively selected. CDR3 amino acids: CASSPSGTENGYTF. The DNA of the CDR3 is TGTGCCAGCTCGCCTTCGGGGACAGAAAACGGCTACACCTTC.